These T cell receptor beta chains were read from a single sample in a study of beta chain features in type 1 diabetes. Profiled with immunoSEQ multiplex PCR; TCRdb holds only in-frame clones, not every one. The table lists about 390,000 clones, around 10% of them singletons, with 0.45% to 0.65% in the top ten. Sample: central memory CD4+ T cells from blood. These receptors originate from a man aged 30-40 years with type 1 diabetes. The CDR3 runs from the conserved cysteine through the conserved F or W. The order of the fields is CDR3 protein, clone size, V gene, J gene. Some rows mark clone size as missing; the rest say once, few, many or name a class of expanded clone.

CDR3aa: CASTLPLVREAFF
abundance: few
v_gene: TRBV28
j_gene: TRBJ1-1

CDR3aa: CASASTTHNEKLFF
abundance: many
v_gene: TRBV6-6
j_gene: TRBJ1-4

CDR3aa: CASSRTGGQPQHF
abundance: -
v_gene: TRBV7-2
j_gene: TRBJ1-5

CDR3aa: CASSPHDPNTGELFF
abundance: -
v_gene: TRBV5-1
j_gene: TRBJ2-2

CDR3aa: CASSWAGHTTEAFF
abundance: few
v_gene: TRBV28
j_gene: TRBJ1-1

CDR3aa: CASSLRFVTGELFF
abundance: many
v_gene: TRBV7-2
j_gene: TRBJ2-2

CDR3aa: CASTWGRAQPQHF
abundance: few
v_gene: TRBV7-2
j_gene: TRBJ1-5

CDR3aa: CASSPRERGYEQYF
abundance: few
v_gene: TRBV27
j_gene: TRBJ2-7

CDR3aa: CASSSPILGGMEQFF
abundance: few
v_gene: TRBV7-2
j_gene: TRBJ2-1

CDR3aa: CASPGEQNTEAFF
abundance: few
v_gene: TRBV18
j_gene: TRBJ1-1